Shown below are 22 T cell receptor beta chains from a single sample sequenced in a study of shared clonotypes between healthy human individuals. Clones were sequenced by immunoSEQ multiplex PCR, and TCRdb holds only the in-frame ones, with some missing. The table lists roughly 700,000 clones, 90% of them singletons, with roughly 36% in the top ten. Material: memory CD8+ T cells from PBMCs. Indicated subset: CD45RO+ cells pooled with CCR7-negative TemRA cells. All receptors come from a man between 18 and 35 years old in good health. Some clones in this sample may be carry-over from other donors' samples.

J is TRBJ2-7 and V is TRBV10-3, with D perhaps matching TRBD1 (7 bases). The V end lost 6 bases, the J end lost 3 bases, and 18 bases lay between the germline ends. Germline CDR1 and CDR2: ENHRY and SYGVKD. The CDR3 is 15 amino acids. Here the CDR3 reads CAIRGGGGGDYEQYF. CDR3 in DNA: TGTGCCATCAGGGGAGGTGGAGGGGGCGACTACGAGCAGTACTTC.

The chain joins TRBV7-9 to TRBJ1-1; D is unclear. The CDR3 has 13 residues. Deletions cut 5 bases from V and 8 bases from J, with 15 bases between. CDR1 SEHNR and CDR2 FQNEAQ come from the germline V gene (reference sequence). CDR3 loop: CASSAPILFEAFF. The CDR3 DNA sequence: TGTGCCAGCAGCGCCCCCATCCTATTCGAAGCTTTCTTT.

The genes are TRBV19 and TRBJ2-1; 9 bases agree with TRBD2. Trimming took 7 bases from V and 2 from J; bases not matched to a gene: 9. Per germline, CDR1 LNHDA and CDR2 SQIVND (reference sequence). CDR3 length: 16 residues. The CDR3 DNA reads TGTGCCAGTACCGACTTAGCGGGAGCTCCCTACAATGAGCAGTTCTTC. This codes for CASTDLAGAPYNEQFF. Drawing the rest from reference TRBV19 and TRBJ2-1, the complete variable domain is DGGITQSPKYLFRKEGQNVTLSCEQNLNHDAMYWYRQDPGQGLRLIYYSQIVNDFQKGDIAEGYSVSREKKESFPLTVTSAQKNPTAFYLCASTDLAGAPYNEQFFGPGTRLTVL.

The chain employs TRBV6-5 and TRBJ2-1, with D unclear. Germline loops: CDR1 MNHEY, CDR2 SVGAGI. V was pared by 0 bases and J by 7 bases, with 7 bases between. CDR3 length: 13 residues. This CDR3 reads CASSYSRRNEQFF. For the CDR3, the DNA is TGTGCCAGCAGTTACTCCCGGCGGAATGAGCAGTTCTTC.

The chain combines TRBV19 with TRBJ2-7; D gene unclear. The V gene's germline CDR1 is LNHDA and CDR2 SQIVND (reference sequence). V lost 1 base and J 1 base, leaving 8 bases between the germline ends. The CDR3 has 14 residues. The CDR3 nucleotides read TGTGCCAGTAGTATAGTAGAGGCATCCTACGAGCAGTACTTC. This encodes CASSIVEASYEQYF. Looking up the rest from reference TRBV19 and TRBJ2-7 gives the full variable domain: DGGITQSPKYLFRKEGQNVTLSCEQNLNHDAMYWYRQDPGQGLRLIYYSQIVNDFQKGDIAEGYSVSREKKESFPLTVTSAQKNPTAFYLCASSIVEASYEQYFGPGTRLTVT.

CDR3 coding DNA: TGTGCCAGCAGCCGCCGGGGGGGCGAAAAGGCCAACGTCCTGACTTTC. Its protein product is CASSRRGGEKANVLTF. The chain joins TRBV7-9 to TRBJ2-6; TRBD2 agrees at 8 bases. The V gene's germline CDR1 is SEHNR and CDR2 FQNEAQ (reference sequence). The CDR3 totals 16 residues. Losses at the gene ends were 5 bases for V and 6 bases for J; bases not matched to a gene: 9.

Note on this clone: Within the sample, other DNA sequences also encode this same CDR3. The chain combines TRBV27 with TRBJ1-1; D unresolved. V lost 5 bases and J 0 bases, leaving 7 bases between the germline ends. The CDR3 is 13 amino acids. The germline gives CDR1 MNHEY, CDR2 SMNVEV (reference sequence). The CDR3 DNA sequence: TGTGCCAGCAGTACACTAATGAACACTGAAGCTTTCTTT. Protein: CASSTLMNTEAFF.

The V call is TRBV5-1, the J call TRBJ2-7; the D is unclear. Trimming left V 1 base short and J 4 bases short, with 12 bases between. This CDR3 is built from 14 residues. The germline gives CDR1 SGHRS, CDR2 YFSETQ. Here the CDR3 reads CASSLSGRSYEQYF. In DNA, the CDR3 is TGCGCCAGCAGCTTGTCTGGCAGATCGTACGAGCAGTACTTC.

The J gene is TRBJ1-5, the V gene TRBV27; TRBD1 might be the D (5 bases). The CDR3 covers 13 residues. V dropped 6 bases and J dropped 6 bases, with 12 bases sitting between them. Germline CDR1 reads MNHEY; CDR2 reads SMNVEV (reference sequence). The CDR3 region has the DNA TGTGCCAGCAGACCTATCGGGGGTCAGCCCCAGCATTTT. Translation: CASRPIGGQPQHF.

The CDR3 spells CATTGGRTSGKTTDTQYF. CDR3 DNA: TGTGCCACTACAGGCGGCAGGACTAGCGGGAAGACCACAGATACGCAGTATTTT. This rearrangement joins TRBV10-3 to TRBJ2-3; 12 bases are a match to TRBD2. Per germline, CDR1 ENHRY and CDR2 SYGVKD. This CDR3 is built from 18 residues. J lost 2 bases, V lost 10 bases, and 16 bases had no gene match.

The chain is built from TRBV27 and TRBJ1-1, with a weak D call TRBD1 (6 bases). The V end lost 8 bases, the J end lost 4 bases, and 17 bases lay between the germline ends. Germline V gives CDR1 MNHEY, CDR2 SMNVEV (reference sequence). This CDR3 is 14 amino acids long. For the CDR3, the DNA is TGTGCCAGCGGGGAATTTCGGGGGCTCACTGAAGCTTTCTTT. As protein: CASGEFRGLTEAFF.

The V gene is TRBV11-2, the J gene TRBJ2-7, with D possibly matching TRBD1 (6 bases). V gave up 5 bases and J gave up 3 bases, with 11 bases separating them. Germline CDR1 is SGHAT and CDR2 is FQNNGV. CDR3 length: 13 amino acids. The CDR3 DNA is TGTGCCAGCAGCCCGGACAGTAACTACGAGCAGTACTTC. Translation gives CASSPDSNYEQYF. The full variable domain, in which reference TRBV11-2 and TRBJ2-7 provide the parts outside the CDR3, is EAGVAQSPRYKIIEKRQSVAFWCNPISGHATLYWYQQILGQGPKLLIQFQNNGVVDDSQLPKDRFSAERLKGVDSTLKIQPAKLEDSAVYLCASSPDSNYEQYFGPGTRLTVT.

V usage is TRBV14 and J usage is TRBJ2-7; the D gene is possibly TRBD2 (5 bases). Looked up from germline, CDR1 is SGHDN and CDR2 is FVKESK. V lost 4 bases to trimming and J lost 3 bases, with 10 bases between them. This CDR3 spans 13 amino acids. CDR3 protein: CASSPGIHYEQYF. CDR3 nucleotides: TGTGCCAGCAGCCCGGGAATTCACTACGAGCAGTACTTC.

The chain carries TRBV2 and TRBJ1-4, with D perhaps TRBD1 (5 bases). This CDR3 region has 12 residues. Germline CDR1 SNHLY, CDR2 FYNNEI. Trimming pared 7 bases from V and 8 bases from J, leaving 11 bases between. The CDR3 sequence: CASTGAREKLFF. CDR3 bases: TGTGCCAGCACCGGGGCGAGGGAAAAACTGTTTTTT. The whole variable domain, remainder taken from reference TRBV2 and TRBJ1-4, is EPEVTQTPSHQVTQMGQEVILRCVPISNHLYFYWYRQILGQKVEFLVSFYNNEISEKSEIFDDQFSVERPDGSNFTLKIRSTKLEDSAMYFCASTGAREKLFFGSGTQLSVL.

The CDR3 DNA is TGTGCCAGCAGTCCTAAACTTAAGACAGGGTGGGGCTATGGCTACACCTTC. Its protein product is CASSPKLKTGWGYGYTF. V usage is TRBV27 and J usage is TRBJ1-2; the match to TRBD1 covers 7 bases. The V and J ends lost 5 bases and 4 bases, in that order; junction bases with no gene match: 16. The CDR3 covers 17 residues. Germline values: CDR1 MNHEY, CDR2 SMNVEV (reference sequence).

The rearrangement links TRBV5-1 to TRBJ1-3; 8 bases match TRBD1. Germline values: CDR1 SGHRS, CDR2 YFSETQ. After removal of 3 bases from V and 0 bases from J, the junction contained 8 bases not matched to a gene. This CDR3 contains 17 residues. Here the CDR3 reads CASSSHRTGSSGNTIYF. DNA of the CDR3: TGCGCCAGCAGCTCACACCGGACAGGGAGCTCTGGAAACACCATATATTTT.

The chain combines TRBV6-5 with TRBJ2-7; D may be TRBD1 (6 bases). This CDR3 spans 15 amino acids. V dropped 6 bases and J dropped 3 bases, with 18 bases sitting between them. Germline V gene data show CDR1 as MNHEY and CDR2 as SVGAGI. CDR3 sequence: CASRDAQGNLYEQYF. The CDR3 DNA sequence: TGTGCCAGCAGGGATGCACAGGGCAACCTCTACGAGCAGTACTTC.

The V and J genes are TRBV6-5 and TRBJ2-5; the D is unclear. V shed 0 bases and J shed 5 bases, with 16 bases lying between them. From germline, CDR1 is MNHEY and CDR2 SVGAGI. The CDR3 has 16 residues. CDR3 nucleotides: TGTGCCAGCAGTTACTCGGGTAGCAGCTACGGCGAGACCCAGTACTTC. The encoded protein is CASSYSGSSYGETQYF.

Details on this clone: Other DNA sequences of this sample code for an identical CDR3. The rearrangement uses TRBV7-9 and TRBJ2-1, with unresolved D. V shed 1 base and J shed 8 bases, with 6 bases lying between them. This CDR3 contains 12 residues. Germline loops: CDR1 SEHNR, CDR2 FQNEAQ (reference sequence). CDR3 loop: CASSLGLDEQFF. DNA for the CDR3: TGTGCCAGCAGCTTAGGCCTGGATGAGCAGTTCTTC.

Only one count was recorded for this clone. V gene TRBV6-1 combines with J gene TRBJ2-7, with a weak D call TRBD2 (5 bases). This CDR3 comprises 16 residues. From germline, CDR1 is MNHNS and CDR2 SASEGT. The V and J ends lost 4 bases and 5 bases respectively, with 21 bases between them. The CDR3 loop reads CASSGWTGGLLNEQYF. DNA for the CDR3: TGTGCCAGCAGTGGGTGGACGGGCGGACTTTTGAACGAGCAGTACTTC.

The J gene is TRBJ2-7, the V gene TRBV27; 10 bases align to TRBD2. J gave up 2 bases and V 3 bases, and 10 bases lay outside the gene matches. The CDR3 length is 17 residues. Germline V lookup: CDR1 MNHEY, CDR2 SMNVEV (reference sequence). CDR3 in amino acids: CASSFRGLADYTYEQYF. The CDR3 coding sequence is TGTGCCAGCAGTTTTCGAGGACTAGCGGACTATACCTACGAGCAGTACTTC.

This clone was seen a single time. The chain carries TRBV29-1 and TRBJ2-7, with 10 bases that match TRBD1. The CDR3 covers 12 residues. V dropped 7 bases and J dropped 7; count of bases not matched to a gene: 7. Looked up from germline, CDR1 is SQVTM and CDR2 is ANQGSEA. Written as DNA, the CDR3 is TGCAGCGGAGGGACAGGGGCGGATGAGCAGTACTTC. Protein product: CSGGTGADEQYF.